Given below is one T cell receptor beta chain in context. No antigen is known for it. Method: immunoSEQ multiplex PCR; TCRdb's copy keeps in-frame clones and lacks some. The sample includes tens of thousands of clones, around 91% of them seen just once. Sampled blood was obtained at baseline, cycle 4 day 1, and cycle 7 day 1. The sample belongs to a study of OX40 agonist ivuxolimab in advanced cancers. In the study overall: Participants averaged approximately 60 years of age (range roughly 23 to 80) and were around 85% male. General study findings and limits: Antigens targeted by the expanded peripheral T cells were not determined.

The input for sequencing was CD4+ or CD8+ T cells sorted from blood, taken in a trial of the OX40 agonist ivuxolimab. This TCR derives from an adult with an advanced solid tumor such as melanoma, head and neck, liver or kidney cancer.

Here the CDR3 DNA reads TGTGCCAGCAGCCACGAATCGCCGGGACAGAACACTAACTATGGCTACACCTTC. This encodes CASSHESPGQNTNYGYTF. J is TRBJ1-2 and V is TRBV4-2, with TRBD1 matching over 7 bases. Germline assignment: CDR1 LGHNA and CDR2 YNFKEQ. The CDR3 length is 18 residues. V lost 3 bases and J lost 0; bases outside the gene matches: 13.